This T cell receptor (beta chain) was identified in a study of blood T cells in healthy people across ages. Overall study results and limits: A conclusive naive versus antigen-experienced comparison was prevented by the unsorted PBMCs. With age, beta diversity per million T cells declined roughly linearly, significantly by over 35.

The CDR3 spans 19 residues. The germline V gene has CDR1 SSHAT and CDR2 FNYEAQ (reference sequence). A note on this clonotype: The antigen remains undetermined. A read error may produce the germline difference seen at one junction end.

The authors ran a second PCR of about 7 to 11 cycles using a sample-barcoded 5' primer and a J-beta primer mix. TCRdb itself ran the 5' RACE reads through MiXCR, one entry per CDR3 protein. The data hold about 900,000 distinct CDR3 sequences, with roughly 48% observed a single time. The source material was blood. The receptor was isolated from a young man in good health. V is TRBV7-7 and J is TRBJ1-2; 12 bases match TRBD1. CDR3 sequence reads: CASSLARLGTGGENYGYTF. The CDR3 DNA sequence: TGTGCTAGCAGCTTAGCTCGATTGGGGACAGGGGGCGAGAACTATGGCTACACCTTC.